This T cell receptor beta chain was sequenced during a study of CD8+ T cells in alopecia areata. Germline V gene data show CDR1 as MGHDK and CDR2 as SYGVNS. V lost 1 base, J lost 6 bases, and 11 bases lay in between. CDR3 length: 14 residues. The sequencing template was cDNA reverse transcribed from extracted RNA. Produced via immunoSEQ multiplex PCR; TCRdb's table is partial and in-frame only. The data show about 200,000 clones, roughly 50% seen once. The rearrangement uses TRBV25-1 and TRBJ2-3; the D is unclear. The clonotype comes from a human donor in good health. Source material: CD8+ T cells sorted from blood. In DNA form, the CDR3 reads TGTGCCAGCAGTGAATTTGAGTTAGGGGATACGCAGTATTTT. Translation: CASSEFELGDTQYF.